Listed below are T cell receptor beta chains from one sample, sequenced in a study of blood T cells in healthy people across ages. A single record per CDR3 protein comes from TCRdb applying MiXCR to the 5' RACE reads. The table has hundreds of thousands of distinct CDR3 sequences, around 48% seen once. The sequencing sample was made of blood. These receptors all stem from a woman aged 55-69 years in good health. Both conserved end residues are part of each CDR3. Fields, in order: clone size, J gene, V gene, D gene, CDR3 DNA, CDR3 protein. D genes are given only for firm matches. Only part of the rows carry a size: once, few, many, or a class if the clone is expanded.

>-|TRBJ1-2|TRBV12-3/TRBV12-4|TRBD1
TGTGCCAGCAGTTTAGGCGGACAGGGTCGGAGCGGCTACACCTTC
CASSLGGQGRSGYTF
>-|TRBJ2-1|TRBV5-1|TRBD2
TGCGCCAGCAGCTTGAGCTCCCTAGCGGGAATAGATGAGCAGTTCTTC
CASSLSSLAGIDEQFF
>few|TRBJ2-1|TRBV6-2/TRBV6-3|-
TGTGCCAGCAGTTACCGTAGCGCCTCCTACAATGAGCAGTTCTTC
CASSYRSASYNEQFF
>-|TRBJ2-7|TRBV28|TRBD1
TGTGCCAGCAGTTCTACAGGGGACAGCTCCTACGAGCAGTACTTC
CASSSTGDSSYEQYF
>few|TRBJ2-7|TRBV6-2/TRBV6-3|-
TGTGCCAGCAGTTACCCTCCGGGGGAGCAGTACTTC
CASSYPPGEQYF
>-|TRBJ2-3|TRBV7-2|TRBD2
TGTGCCAGCAGCTTAGTGGGTACTAGCGGGAGTGCCAATACGCAGTATTTT
CASSLVGTSGSANTQYF
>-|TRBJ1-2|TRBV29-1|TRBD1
TGCAGCGTTGGGACAGGGTATGGCTACACCTTC
CSVGTGYGYTF
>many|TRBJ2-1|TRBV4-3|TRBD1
TGCGCCAGCAGCCAAGGACAGGGGGGGTACAATGAGCAGTTCTTC
CASSQGQGGYNEQFF
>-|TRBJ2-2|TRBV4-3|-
TGCGCCAGCAGCCAAGATACCAGGGCAGCCGGGGAGCTGTTTTTT
CASSQDTRAAGELFF
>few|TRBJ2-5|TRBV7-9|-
TGTGCCAGCAGCTTAGACATCCGACTCGGGGAGACCCAGTACTTC
CASSLDIRLGETQYF
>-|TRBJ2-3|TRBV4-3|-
TGCGCCAGCAGTCACGAGATTTACACAGATACGCAGTATTTT
CASSHEIYTDTQYF
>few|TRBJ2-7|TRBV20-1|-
TGCAGTGCTAGAGATCAGGGCACGTCTTACGAGCAGTACTTC
CSARDQGTSYEQYF
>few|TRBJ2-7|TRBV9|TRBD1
TGTGCCAGCAGCCCTGGGACAGGGGAAGTGTACGAGCAGTACTTC
CASSPGTGEVYEQYF
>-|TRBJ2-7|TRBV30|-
TGTGCCTGGGGGGACCCAACCTACGAGCAGTACTTC
CAWGDPTYEQYF
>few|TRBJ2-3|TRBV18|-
TGTGCCAGCTCACCCCCGGACGGATATAGCACAGATACGCAGTATTTT
CASSPPDGYSTDTQYF
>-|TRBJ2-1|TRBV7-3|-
TGTGCCAGCAGCTTAATATCGACTCCGAATGAGCAGTTCTTC
CASSLISTPNEQFF
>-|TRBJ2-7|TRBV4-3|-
TGCGCCAGCAGCCAAGGTCCCTCAAACCCCTACGAGCAGTACTTC
CASSQGPSNPYEQYF
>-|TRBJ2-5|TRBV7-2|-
TGTGCCAGCAGCTTAGGCAGGTTCTACAATGAGCAGTACTTC
CASSLGRFYNEQYF
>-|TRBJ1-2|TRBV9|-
TGTGCCAGCAGCGTTGACAGGTCGGATTCGGGCTACACCTTC
CASSVDRSDSGYTF
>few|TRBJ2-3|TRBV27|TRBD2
TGTGCCAGCAGGACAAGACTAGCGGGTTCAGATACGCAGTATTTT
CASRTRLAGSDTQYF